These T cell receptor beta chains were read from a single sample in a study of T cell repertoires in cytomegalovirus infection. TCRdb itself ran the reads through MiXCR, one entry per CDR3 protein. The table has about 260,000 distinct CDR3 sequences, 12% to 15% seen once. Source material: PBMCs. These receptors were obtained from a human donor in good health (CMV status not recorded). Some clones in this sample may be carry-over from other donors' samples. The CDR3 runs from the conserved cysteine through the conserved F or W. The order of the fields is CDR3 protein, CDR3 DNA, J gene, V gene, CDR3 length, D gene, clone size. A D gene is named only where the DNA matches it firmly. Part of the rows lack a size; the others show once, few, many or a class for expanded clones.

CDR3 protein: CASSPLQGEAFF
CDR3 DNA: TGTGCCAGCAGTCCCTTACAGGGTGAAGCTTTCTTT
J gene: TRBJ1-1
V gene: TRBV27
CDR3 length: 12
D gene: NA
clone size: NA

CDR3 protein: CASSLGSGMGDTQYF
CDR3 DNA: TGTGCCAGCAGCTTAGGTTCGGGAATGGGAGATACGCAGTATTTT
J gene: TRBJ2-3
V gene: TRBV7-2
CDR3 length: 15
D gene: NA
clone size: many

CDR3 protein: CASSQDPGQGFETQYF
CDR3 DNA: TGTGCCAGCAGCCAAGATCCTGGGCAGGGGTTTGAGACCCAGTACTTC
J gene: TRBJ2-5
V gene: TRBV4-2
CDR3 length: 16
D gene: NA
clone size: many

CDR3 protein: CSVEMGQGLNTEAFF
CDR3 DNA: TGCAGCGTTGAAATGGGACAGGGATTGAACACTGAAGCTTTCTTT
J gene: TRBJ1-1
V gene: TRBV29-1
CDR3 length: 15
D gene: TRBD1
clone size: few

CDR3 protein: CASSQGPGEETQYF
CDR3 DNA: TGTGCCAGCAGCCAAGGCCCGGGAGAAGAGACCCAGTACTTC
J gene: TRBJ2-5
V gene: TRBV3-1
CDR3 length: 14
D gene: NA
clone size: few

CDR3 protein: CASTRSSSYNSPLHF
CDR3 DNA: TGTGCCAGCACCCGTTCGAGCTCCTATAATTCACCCCTCCACTTT
J gene: TRBJ1-6
V gene: TRBV7-9
CDR3 length: 15
D gene: NA
clone size: many

CDR3 protein: CASSRSGGSNQPQHF
CDR3 DNA: TGTGCCAGCAGCCGTTCTGGGGGGAGCAATCAGCCCCAGCATTTT
J gene: TRBJ1-5
V gene: TRBV7-2
CDR3 length: 15
D gene: NA
clone size: many

CDR3 protein: CASRTGNTDTQYF
CDR3 DNA: TGTGCCAGCAGAACAGGAAACACAGATACGCAGTATTTT
J gene: TRBJ2-3
V gene: TRBV6-1
CDR3 length: 13
D gene: NA
clone size: many

CDR3 protein: CASSRQSGQSNEQFF
CDR3 DNA: TGCGCCAGCAGCCGACAATCGGGACAGTCCAATGAGCAGTTCTTC
J gene: TRBJ2-1
V gene: TRBV4-1
CDR3 length: 15
D gene: TRBD1
clone size: many

CDR3 protein: CASSTPGRGWNTEAFF
CDR3 DNA: TGTGCCAGCAGTACCCCTGGGAGGGGCTGGAACACTGAAGCTTTCTTT
J gene: TRBJ1-1
V gene: TRBV28
CDR3 length: 16
D gene: NA
clone size: many

CDR3 protein: CASRDPPGGEQFF
CDR3 DNA: TGTGCCAGCAGGGACCCCCCAGGGGGTGAGCAGTTCTTC
J gene: TRBJ2-1
V gene: TRBV27
CDR3 length: 13
D gene: TRBD1
clone size: NA

CDR3 protein: CAISVDLGYGYTF
CDR3 DNA: TGTGCCATCAGTGTCGATTTGGGATATGGCTACACCTTC
J gene: TRBJ1-2
V gene: TRBV10-3
CDR3 length: 13
D gene: NA
clone size: NA

CDR3 protein: CASSGSGTNSYEQYF
CDR3 DNA: TGTGCCAGCAGCGGTTCCGGGACAAACTCCTACGAGCAGTACTTC
J gene: TRBJ2-7
V gene: TRBV7-2
CDR3 length: 15
D gene: NA
clone size: many

CDR3 protein: CSARRGGRRESTDTQYF
CDR3 DNA: TGCAGTGCTAGGCGGGGGGGCCGGAGAGAAAGCACAGATACGCAGTATTTT
J gene: TRBJ2-3
V gene: TRBV20-1
CDR3 length: 17
D gene: TRBD2
clone size: few

CDR3 protein: CSARKLAENTGELFF
CDR3 DNA: TGCAGCGCCCGCAAATTGGCAGAGAACACCGGGGAGCTGTTTTTT
J gene: TRBJ2-2
V gene: TRBV29-1
CDR3 length: 15
D gene: NA
clone size: NA

CDR3 protein: CASSEQAGGARTEAFF
CDR3 DNA: TGTGCCAGCAGTGAACAGGCAGGGGGCGCGAGGACTGAAGCTTTCTTT
J gene: TRBJ1-1
V gene: TRBV6-1
CDR3 length: 16
D gene: TRBD1
clone size: few

CDR3 protein: CASSGVTGGTGELFF
CDR3 DNA: TGTGCCAGCAGTGGGGTGACAGGGGGCACCGGGGAGCTGTTTTTT
J gene: TRBJ2-2
V gene: TRBV6-1
CDR3 length: 15
D gene: TRBD1
clone size: NA

CDR3 protein: CASSPRTSGGREQYF
CDR3 DNA: TGTGCCAGCAGCCCCCGGACTAGCGGGGGGAGGGAGCAGTACTTC
J gene: TRBJ2-7
V gene: TRBV7-6
CDR3 length: 15
D gene: TRBD2
clone size: few

CDR3 protein: CASSVNRNTGELFF
CDR3 DNA: TGTGCCAGCAGTGTTAATAGGAATACGGGGGAGCTGTTTTTT
J gene: TRBJ2-2
V gene: TRBV2
CDR3 length: 14
D gene: NA
clone size: NA

CDR3 protein: CASSLREGSYEQYF
CDR3 DNA: TGTGCCAGCAGCTTAAGGGAGGGGAGCTACGAGCAGTACTTC
J gene: TRBJ2-7
V gene: TRBV7-2
CDR3 length: 14
D gene: TRBD2
clone size: many

CDR3 protein: CASSQQGQGFYGYTF
CDR3 DNA: TGCGCCAGCAGCCAGCAAGGACAGGGTTTCTATGGCTACACCTTC
J gene: TRBJ1-2
V gene: TRBV4-1
CDR3 length: 15
D gene: TRBD1
clone size: NA

CDR3 protein: CSARDNRGSYNSPLHF
CDR3 DNA: TGCAGTGCTAGAGATAACAGGGGTTCCTATAATTCACCCCTCCACTTT
J gene: TRBJ1-6
V gene: TRBV20-1
CDR3 length: 16
D gene: TRBD1
clone size: few

CDR3 protein: CASSDRDRGRPEAFF
CDR3 DNA: TGTGCCAGCAGCGATCGGGACAGGGGGAGGCCTGAAGCTTTCTTT
J gene: TRBJ1-1
V gene: TRBV5-5
CDR3 length: 15
D gene: TRBD1
clone size: NA

CDR3 protein: CSVADQGHEQYF
CDR3 DNA: TGCAGCGTTGCCGATCAGGGCCACGAGCAGTACTTC
J gene: TRBJ2-7
V gene: TRBV29-1
CDR3 length: 12
D gene: NA
clone size: NA

CDR3 protein: CAIRDRSSGANVLTF
CDR3 DNA: TGTGCCATCCGGGACAGAAGCTCTGGGGCCAACGTCCTGACTTTC
J gene: TRBJ2-6
V gene: TRBV27
CDR3 length: 15
D gene: TRBD1
clone size: NA

CDR3 protein: CASSYRLAGVGRYNEQFF
CDR3 DNA: TGTGCCAGCAGCTACCGACTAGCGGGAGTTGGAAGGTACAATGAGCAGTTCTTC
J gene: TRBJ2-1
V gene: TRBV7-9
CDR3 length: 18
D gene: TRBD2
clone size: many

CDR3 protein: CASSPVAGANVLTF
CDR3 DNA: TGTGCCAGCTCACCAGTAGCTGGGGCCAACGTCCTGACTTTC
J gene: TRBJ2-6
V gene: TRBV18
CDR3 length: 14
D gene: NA
clone size: NA

CDR3 protein: CASSLGRVLYEQYF
CDR3 DNA: TGTGCCAGCAGCTTAGGGAGGGTCTTATACGAGCAGTACTTC
J gene: TRBJ2-7
V gene: TRBV7-9
CDR3 length: 14
D gene: NA
clone size: NA

CDR3 protein: CASRGAQRNEKLFF
CDR3 DNA: TGTGCCAGCAGGGGGGCCCAGCGGAATGAAAAACTGTTTTTT
J gene: TRBJ1-4
V gene: TRBV6-2/TRBV6-3
CDR3 length: 14
D gene: NA
clone size: NA

CDR3 protein: CASSPIGQGNTEAFF
CDR3 DNA: TGTGCCAGCTCACCGATCGGACAGGGGAACACTGAAGCTTTCTTT
J gene: TRBJ1-1
V gene: TRBV18
CDR3 length: 15
D gene: TRBD1
clone size: few

CDR3 protein: CSARDPLAGRAGELFF
CDR3 DNA: TGCAGTGCTAGAGATCCGCTAGCGGGAAGAGCCGGGGAGCTGTTTTTT
J gene: TRBJ2-2
V gene: TRBV20-1
CDR3 length: 16
D gene: TRBD2
clone size: many

CDR3 protein: CASSQDAGDEQFF
CDR3 DNA: TGCGCCAGCAGCCAAGATGCGGGGGATGAGCAGTTCTTC
J gene: TRBJ2-1
V gene: TRBV4-1
CDR3 length: 13
D gene: TRBD2
clone size: few

CDR3 protein: CASSGGQVPEAFF
CDR3 DNA: TGTGCCAGCTCAGGTGGACAGGTCCCTGAAGCTTTCTTT
J gene: TRBJ1-1
V gene: TRBV18
CDR3 length: 13
D gene: TRBD1
clone size: few

CDR3 protein: CASSFLGGAGELFF
CDR3 DNA: TGTGCCAGTAGTTTCCTCGGAGGAGCCGGGGAGCTGTTTTTT
J gene: TRBJ2-2
V gene: TRBV19
CDR3 length: 14
D gene: NA
clone size: few

CDR3 protein: CSARRLRGRNEQFF
CDR3 DNA: TGCAGTGCTAGGCGCTTGCGGGGGAGGAATGAGCAGTTCTTC
J gene: TRBJ2-1
V gene: TRBV20-1
CDR3 length: 14
D gene: TRBD2
clone size: many

CDR3 protein: CASSLARGEQFF
CDR3 DNA: TGTGCCAGCAGCTTAGCGAGGGGTGAGCAGTTCTTC
J gene: TRBJ2-1
V gene: TRBV11-3
CDR3 length: 12
D gene: NA
clone size: many

CDR3 protein: CASSFGQGNTEAFF
CDR3 DNA: TGTGCCAGCAGCTTTGGACAGGGCAACACTGAAGCTTTCTTT
J gene: TRBJ1-1
V gene: TRBV7-8
CDR3 length: 14
D gene: TRBD1
clone size: many

CDR3 protein: CSARDWRTSYEQYF
CDR3 DNA: TGCAGTGCTAGAGATTGGCGAACGTCCTACGAGCAGTACTTC
J gene: TRBJ2-7
V gene: TRBV20-1
CDR3 length: 14
D gene: NA
clone size: NA

CDR3 protein: CASSLIIHRGEQYF
CDR3 DNA: TGTGCCAGCAGCCTGATAATCCACAGGGGCGAGCAGTACTTC
J gene: TRBJ2-7
V gene: TRBV7-2
CDR3 length: 14
D gene: TRBD1
clone size: many

CDR3 protein: CSVERSRLQETQYF
CDR3 DNA: TGCAGCGTTGAAAGGTCCAGATTACAAGAGACCCAGTACTTC
J gene: TRBJ2-5
V gene: TRBV29-1
CDR3 length: 14
D gene: NA
clone size: many

CDR3 protein: CSALGGDYGYTF
CDR3 DNA: TGCAGCGCCCTAGGGGGGGACTATGGCTACACCTTC
J gene: TRBJ1-2
V gene: TRBV29-1
CDR3 length: 12
D gene: NA
clone size: NA

CDR3 protein: CASSIAGVNSEQYF
CDR3 DNA: TGTGCCAGCAGTATAGCGGGAGTGAATTCCGAGCAGTACTTC
J gene: TRBJ2-7
V gene: TRBV27
CDR3 length: 14
D gene: TRBD2
clone size: NA

CDR3 protein: CATGTSGNNEQFF
CDR3 DNA: TGTGCCACCGGGACTAGCGGAAACAATGAGCAGTTCTTC
J gene: TRBJ2-1
V gene: TRBV15
CDR3 length: 13
D gene: TRBD2
clone size: few

CDR3 protein: CSVLWTSGYEQYF
CDR3 DNA: TGCAGCGTTTTGTGGACTAGCGGCTACGAGCAGTACTTC
J gene: TRBJ2-7
V gene: TRBV29-1
CDR3 length: 13
D gene: TRBD2
clone size: few

CDR3 protein: CASSYRDRGPDEQYF
CDR3 DNA: TGTGCCAGCAGTTACCGGGACAGGGGGCCGGACGAGCAGTACTTC
J gene: TRBJ2-7
V gene: TRBV6-5
CDR3 length: 15
D gene: TRBD1
clone size: many

CDR3 protein: CASRRLTLSHNEQFF
CDR3 DNA: TGTGCCAGCAGGAGACTAACCCTTAGCCACAATGAGCAGTTCTTC
J gene: TRBJ2-1
V gene: TRBV6-2/TRBV6-3
CDR3 length: 15
D gene: NA
clone size: NA

CDR3 protein: CASSQYEQYF
CDR3 DNA: TGTGCCAGCAGCCAATACGAGCAGTACTTC
J gene: TRBJ2-7
V gene: TRBV7-2
CDR3 length: 10
D gene: NA
clone size: many

CDR3 protein: CASSSSWVGETQYF
CDR3 DNA: TGTGCCAGCAGCTCATCGTGGGTTGGGGAGACCCAGTACTTC
J gene: TRBJ2-5
V gene: TRBV7-9
CDR3 length: 14
D gene: NA
clone size: NA

CDR3 protein: CASSLDRAGTGAGANVLTF
CDR3 DNA: TGTGCCAGCAGCTTAGATCGGGCCGGGACAGGGGCTGGGGCCAACGTCCTGACTTTC
J gene: TRBJ2-6
V gene: TRBV7-2
CDR3 length: 19
D gene: TRBD1
clone size: many

CDR3 protein: CASSSTGFSTDTQYF
CDR3 DNA: TGTGCCAGCAGCTCTACAGGATTTAGCACAGATACGCAGTATTTT
J gene: TRBJ2-3
V gene: TRBV7-9
CDR3 length: 15
D gene: NA
clone size: many

CDR3 protein: CSVEDGTSGSYEQYF
CDR3 DNA: TGCAGCGTTGAAGATGGGACTAGCGGTTCCTACGAGCAGTACTTC
J gene: TRBJ2-7
V gene: TRBV29-1
CDR3 length: 15
D gene: TRBD2
clone size: NA

CDR3 protein: CASTSSGVSSYEQYF
CDR3 DNA: TGTGCCAGCACCAGTAGCGGCGTTAGCTCCTACGAGCAGTACTTC
J gene: TRBJ2-7
V gene: TRBV7-2
CDR3 length: 15
D gene: NA
clone size: many

CDR3 protein: CSVLGPTYNEQFF
CDR3 DNA: TGCAGTGTACTCGGTCCAACCTACAATGAGCAGTTCTTC
J gene: TRBJ2-1
V gene: TRBV20-1
CDR3 length: 13
D gene: NA
clone size: NA

CDR3 protein: CASSEAGPNTEAFF
CDR3 DNA: TGTGCCAGCAGTGAGGCAGGTCCGAACACTGAAGCTTTCTTT
J gene: TRBJ1-1
V gene: TRBV2
CDR3 length: 14
D gene: NA
clone size: NA

CDR3 protein: CSASWLAGMLAKNIQYF
CDR3 DNA: TGCAGTGCTAGTTGGCTAGCGGGGATGCTAGCCAAAAACATTCAGTACTTC
J gene: TRBJ2-4
V gene: TRBV20-1
CDR3 length: 17
D gene: TRBD2
clone size: NA

CDR3 protein: CASSLGQEDSGYTF
CDR3 DNA: TGTGCCAGCAGCTTAGGACAGGAAGATTCTGGCTACACCTTC
J gene: TRBJ1-2
V gene: TRBV5-4
CDR3 length: 14
D gene: TRBD1
clone size: NA

CDR3 protein: CASSSPDLFNYGYTF
CDR3 DNA: TGTGCCAGCAGCTCTCCGGACCTTTTTAACTATGGCTACACCTTC
J gene: TRBJ1-2
V gene: TRBV7-9
CDR3 length: 15
D gene: NA
clone size: NA

CDR3 protein: CASSQGQTYEQYF
CDR3 DNA: TGTGCCAGTAGCCAAGGACAGACCTACGAGCAGTACTTC
J gene: TRBJ2-7
V gene: TRBV19
CDR3 length: 13
D gene: NA
clone size: NA